This T cell receptor beta chain was recorded in a study of shared clonotypes between healthy human individuals. The study's findings and limits: It was anticipated that sequencing depth would influence how many clonotypes donors shared.

CDR1 SNHLY and CDR2 FYNNEI come from the germline V gene. Deletions cut 10 bases from V and 2 bases from J, with 12 bases between. The CDR3 covers 12 residues. A remark on this clone: The antigen is unknown.

The protocol was immunoSEQ multiplex PCR, while the TCRdb copy is restricted to in-frame clones and leaves out a portion. Among a few hundred thousand clones listed, around 97% were seen once. V usage is TRBV2 and J usage is TRBJ2-7; D uncertain. Material: naive CD4+ T cells sorted from blood. Regarding subset: CD45RA+ positively selected. This clonotype originated in a young woman in good health. CDR3: CATIEKTYEQYF. The CDR3 DNA reads TGTGCCACTATTGAGAAAACCTACGAGCAGTACTTC.